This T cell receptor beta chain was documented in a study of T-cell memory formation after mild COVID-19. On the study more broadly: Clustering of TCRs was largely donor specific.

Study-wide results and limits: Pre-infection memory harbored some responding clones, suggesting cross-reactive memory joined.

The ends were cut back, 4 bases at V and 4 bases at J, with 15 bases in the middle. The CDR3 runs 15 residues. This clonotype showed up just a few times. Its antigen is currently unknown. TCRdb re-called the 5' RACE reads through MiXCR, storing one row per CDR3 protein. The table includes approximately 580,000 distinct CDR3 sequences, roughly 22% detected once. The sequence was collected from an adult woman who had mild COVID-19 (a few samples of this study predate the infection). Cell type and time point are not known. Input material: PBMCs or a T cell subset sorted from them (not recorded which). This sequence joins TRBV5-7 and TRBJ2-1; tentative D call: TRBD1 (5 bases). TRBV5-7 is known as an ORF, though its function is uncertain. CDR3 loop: CASSLLRQSYNEQFF. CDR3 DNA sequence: TGTGCCAGCAGCCTTCTCCGACAGTCTTACAATGAGCAGTTCTTC.